One sample yielded the 25 T cell receptor beta chains listed below, sequenced in a study of spatial heterogeneity in lung cancer. Time point indicated: blood at routine non-recurrence follow-up after resection. TCRdb re-called the 5' RACE reads with MiXCR, one entry per CDR3 protein. The repertoire consists of about 36,000 distinct CDR3 sequences, with 6% to 9.5% occurring once and the leading ten covering roughly 9.9%. The sequences come from PBMCs, collected at follow-up. The receptors derive from a male donor with early-stage non-small cell lung cancer.

The table lists this clonotype with many counts. The chain recombines TRBV11-2 with TRBJ1-3; D might be TRBD1 (6 bases). The CDR3 is 15 amino acids. Trimming shortened V by 2 bases and J by 0 bases, and 8 bases separated the two germline ends. Germline CDR1 and CDR2: SGHAT and FQNNGV. DNA for the CDR3: TGTGCCAGCAGCTTAAACAGGGTCTCTGGAAACACCATATATTTT. Its protein is CASSLNRVSGNTIYF.

This clonotype was counted a few times. The V and J genes are TRBV5-5 and TRBJ2-1; the D is unclear. Germline lookup yields CDR1 SGHKS and CDR2 YYEKEE (reference sequence). Trimming stripped 0 bases from V and 5 bases from J, with 6 bases between. The CDR3 extends over 13 amino acids. CDR3 sequence (DNA): TGTGCCAGCAGCTTGGGGGTGCACAATGAGCAGTTCTTC. Protein product: CASSLGVHNEQFF.

This clonotype has a count of ten or more. This sequence joins TRBV7-6 and TRBJ2-5; no clear D gene. The V gene's germline CDR1 is SGHVS and CDR2 FNYEAQ. This CDR3 is built from 14 residues. V was pared by 5 bases and J by 1 base, with 11 bases between. The CDR3 region has the DNA TGTGCCAGCAGCCCCTCAGAACCCCAAGAGACCCAGTACTTC. Translating it yields CASSPSEPQETQYF.

This clonotype showed up many times. V is TRBV9 and J is TRBJ1-1; D is perhaps TRBD1 (6 bases). V was trimmed by 4 bases and J by 10 bases, leaving 17 bases between them. Looked up from germline, CDR1 is SGDLS and CDR2 is YYNGEE. This CDR3 contains 13 residues. The CDR3 loop is CASSPGGGPSAFF. The CDR3 nucleotides are TGTGCCAGCAGCCCCGGAGGGGGTCCTTCAGCTTTCTTT.

This clonotype was detected many times. V gene TRBV20-1 combines with J gene TRBJ2-3, with 9 bases identical to TRBD1. Germline CDR1 is DFQATT and CDR2 is SNEGSKA (reference sequence). J was trimmed by 5 bases and V by 5 bases; bases with no gene match: 8. The CDR3 totals 14 residues. The CDR3 DNA is TGCAGTGCTGAACAGGGGGCTATGGGAGATACGCAGTATTTT. Its protein is CSAEQGAMGDTQYF.

This clonotype was detected ten times or more. The chain uses TRBV7-6 and TRBJ2-7, with D possibly being TRBD1 (6 bases). CDR1 and CDR2 (germline): SGHVS, FNYEAQ. The CDR3 runs to 16 residues. V was shortened by 4 bases and J by 5 bases, with 21 bases between the two germline ends. CDR3 sequence (DNA): TGTGCCAGCAGCTCCCCGTTTGGGCAGGGGAGCGACGAGCAGTACTTC. It yields the protein CASSSPFGQGSDEQYF.

The chain couples TRBV12-3 or TRBV12-4 to TRBJ1-2; D is unresolved. Deletions cut 5 bases from V and 8 bases from J, with 18 bases between. This CDR3 has 14 residues. Here the CDR3 reads CASSPLRRTGGYTF. The CDR3 DNA follows: TGTGCCAGCAGTCCCCTCCGACGGACGGGGGGCTACACCTTC.

This chain joins TRBV14 and TRBJ2-7; D is ambiguous. This CDR3 region has 14 residues. The germline V and J ends were trimmed by 4 bases and 3 bases, with 13 bases remaining between them. Germline V gene lookup returns CDR1 SGHDN and CDR2 FVKESK. CDR3 DNA: TGTGCCAGCAGCCCGGGTTCCAACTTCTACGAGCAGTACTTC. Its protein product is CASSPGSNFYEQYF.

This clonotype has ten or more counts. The gene calls are TRBV5-4 and TRBJ2-3, with a possible D match to TRBD1 (6 bases). V was pared by 0 bases and J by 0 bases, with 14 bases between. The CDR3 consists of 17 residues. Germline V gives CDR1 SGHNT, CDR2 YYREEE (reference sequence). CDR3 bases: TGTGCCAGCAGCTTGGGGACAGCCTCAACTAGCACAGATACGCAGTATTTT. It yields the protein CASSLGTASTSTDTQYF.

This clonotype was seen repeatedly, ten times or more. The chain couples TRBV20-1 to TRBJ2-3; D may match TRBD1 or TRBD2 (5 bases each). CDR1 is DFQATT, CDR2 SNEGSKA, per germline (reference sequence). CDR3 length: 13 amino acids. Trimming left V 3 bases short and J 0 bases short, with 7 bases between. The CDR3 coding sequence is TGCAGTGCTAGTGGGGGAAGCACAGATACGCAGTATTTT. This sequence encodes CSASGGSTDTQYF.

Many counts were recorded for this clonotype. The rearrangement uses TRBV18 and TRBJ2-7; the D gene could be TRBD1 or TRBD2 (5 bases each). V dropped 6 bases and J dropped 4 bases, with 13 bases sitting between them. The CDR3 totals 13 residues. Germline values: CDR1 KGHSH, CDR2 LQKENI. The CDR3 here is CASSTGTLYEQYF. The DNA for the CDR3 is TGTGCCAGCTCCACCGGGACCCTATACGAGCAGTACTTC.

This clonotype appeared many times. This chain uses TRBV5-6 with TRBJ2-6; D call uncertain. From germline, CDR1 is SGHDT and CDR2 YYEEEE. The V end was cut by 0 bases, the J end by 2 bases, with 15 bases between. This CDR3 is 18 amino acids long. CDR3 sequence (DNA): TGTGCCAGCAGCTTGGTGGAGCTCGCTCTCACTGGGGCCAACGTCCTGACTTTC. It is translated as CASSLVELALTGANVLTF.

This clonotype was observed a few times. V is TRBV20-1 and J is TRBJ1-1, with a possible D match to TRBD1 (5 bases). The CDR3 totals 12 residues. V dropped 6 bases and J dropped 4 bases, with 12 bases sitting between them. CDR1 DFQATT and CDR2 SNEGSKA come from the germline V gene (reference sequence). The CDR3 DNA reads TGCAGTGCCTTCGGGGGGGGCACTGAAGCTTTCTTT. This codes for CSAFGGGTEAFF.

This clonotype has ten or more counts. For the CDR3, the DNA is TGTGCCAGCAGTGGAACAGCGGGGGGGCGAGAGACCCAGTACTTC. It yields the protein CASSGTAGGRETQYF. This chain links TRBV6-5 with TRBJ2-5, with 10 bases aligning to TRBD2. After removal of 5 bases from V and 4 bases from J, the junction contained 7 bases not matched to a gene. The germline CDR1 and CDR2 sequences are MNHEY and SVGAGI. This CDR3 has 15 residues.

Concerning this clonotype itself: Sequence at one end of the junction differs from germline and may be a read error. This sequence joins TRBV7-9 and TRBJ2-3; no clear D gene. This CDR3 contains 15 residues. From germline, CDR1 is SEHNR and CDR2 FQNEAQ (reference sequence). CDR3 DNA sequence: TGTGCCAGCAGCTTAGCCGGCCCGAGCACAGATACGCATTATTTT. This translates into CASSLAGPSTDTHYF. The full variable domain, rest sourced from reference TRBV7-9 and TRBJ2-3, is DTGVSQNPRHKITKRGQNVTFRCDPISEHNRLYWYRQTLGQGPEFLTYFQNEAQLEKSRLLSDRFSAERPKGSFSTLEIQRTEQGDSAMYLCASSLAGPSTDTHYFGPGTRLTVL.

There are many counts of this clonotype. The rearrangement joins TRBV27 to TRBJ1-1; 7 bases match TRBD1. Germline V gene sequence: CDR1 MNHEY, CDR2 SMNVEV (reference sequence). This CDR3 region has 18 residues. Trimming took 5 bases from V and 0 from J; bases not matched to a gene: 15. The CDR3 DNA sequence: TGTGCCAGCAGTACAGGACAGGAACGTTTCGAATTGAACACTGAAGCTTTCTTT. This translates into CASSTGQERFELNTEAFF.

This clonotype was detected ten times or more. The CDR3: CASSLVLLGQGTSDTQYF. CDR3 sequence (DNA): TGTGCCAGCAGCTTAGTCCTCCTGGGACAGGGAACTTCGGATACGCAGTATTTT. The genes are TRBV13 and TRBJ2-3; 9 nucleotides agree with TRBD1. This CDR3 is 18 amino acids long. V shed 1 base, J shed 6 bases, and the junction held 14 bases outside the gene matches. Germline CDR1 PRHDT, CDR2 FYEKMQ (reference sequence).

This clonotype showed up many times. DNA of the CDR3: TGTGCCAGCAGTTTATGGGGGCGGGGGGTCACAGATACGCAGTATTTT. Amino acid sequence: CASSLWGRGVTDTQYF. The chain joins TRBV27 to TRBJ2-3; the match to TRBD2 covers 8 bases. From germline, CDR1 is MNHEY and CDR2 SMNVEV (reference sequence). The ends lost 1 base at V and 2 bases at J; junction bases unmatched: 5. The CDR3 length is 16 residues.

This clonotype is labeled as medium-sized. J is TRBJ2-5 and V is TRBV6-5, with D perhaps TRBD1 (5 bases). Trimming took off 0 bases at V and 1 base at J, with 15 bases between the two ends. The CDR3 contains 17 residues. Looked up from germline, CDR1 is MNHEY and CDR2 is SVGAGI. The CDR3 nucleotides are TGTGCCAGCAGTTACTCGTCTTGGGGCAGGGTCCAAGAGACCCAGTACTTC. Amino acids: CASSYSSWGRVQETQYF.

This clonotype appeared many times. The chain couples TRBV18 to TRBJ2-1; perhaps TRBD1 as D (5 bases). The CDR3 runs to 17 residues. Germline V CDR1 and CDR2: KGHSH, LQKENI. The V gene lost 3 bases and the J gene lost 5 bases, with 20 bases spanning the gap. The CDR3 region is CASSPTTAQGNHNEQFF. The DNA of the CDR3 is TGTGCCAGCTCACCCACCACGGCGCAGGGTAACCACAATGAGCAGTTCTTC.

Judged by abundance, this clonotype is large. J is TRBJ2-7 and V is TRBV7-9, with unresolved D. Deletions cut 0 bases from V and 2 bases from J, with 8 bases between. The CDR3 loop spans 14 amino acids. Germline CDR1 reads SEHNR; CDR2 reads FQNEAQ (reference sequence). The DNA for the CDR3 is TGTGCCAGCAGCTTAGCCGGCTTCCCCTACGAGCAGTACTTC. Protein: CASSLAGFPYEQYF.

In its sample, this clonotype was seen many times. This sequence joins TRBV11-1 and TRBJ2-1; 10 bases match TRBD2. The CDR3 loop spans 16 amino acids. From germline, CDR1 is SGHAT and CDR2 FQDESV (reference sequence). V was clipped by 0 bases and J by 9 bases; unmatched bases: 8. DNA for the CDR3: TGTGCCAGCAGCTTAGCTGGAGCGGGGGGGCCGGGTGAGCAGTTCTTC. Its translation is CASSLAGAGGPGEQFF. The complete variable domain, with remaining parts taken from reference TRBV11-1 and TRBJ2-1, reads EAEVAQSPRYKITEKSQAVAFWCDPISGHATLYWYRQILGQGPELLVQFQDESVVDDSQLPKDRFSAERLKGVDSTLKIQPAELGDSAMYLCASSLAGAGGPGEQFFGPGTRLTVL.

V and J are TRBV20-1 and TRBJ2-2; TRBD2 agrees at 7 bases. V dropped 2 bases and J dropped 1; count of bases not matched to a gene: 1. Germline lookup yields CDR1 DFQATT and CDR2 SNEGSKA (reference sequence). This CDR3 contains 14 residues. The DNA of the CDR3 is TGCAGTGCTAGATCGGGGGGGAACACCGGGGAGCTGTTTTTT. Residues: CSARSGGNTGELFF.

This clonotype was counted ten times or more. This chain links TRBV6-1 with TRBJ2-1; no definite D call. Germline-derived CDR1 and CDR2 are MNHNS and SASEGT. The length of the CDR3 is 12 residues. The V gene lost 4 bases and the J gene lost 4 bases, with 5 bases spanning the gap. The CDR3 spells CASSGVYNEQFF. The CDR3 coding sequence is TGTGCCAGCAGTGGGGTTTACAATGAGCAGTTCTTC.

This chain links TRBV7-9 with TRBJ2-7; a possible D gene is TRBD2 (6 bases). The CDR3 spans 13 residues. Looked up from germline, CDR1 is SEHNR and CDR2 is FQNEAQ (reference sequence). The V and J ends lost 2 bases and 7 bases respectively, with 12 bases between them. The CDR3 DNA follows: TGTGCCAGCAGCTTATGGTCGGCGGGAGAGCAGTACTTC. Its protein is CASSLWSAGEQYF.